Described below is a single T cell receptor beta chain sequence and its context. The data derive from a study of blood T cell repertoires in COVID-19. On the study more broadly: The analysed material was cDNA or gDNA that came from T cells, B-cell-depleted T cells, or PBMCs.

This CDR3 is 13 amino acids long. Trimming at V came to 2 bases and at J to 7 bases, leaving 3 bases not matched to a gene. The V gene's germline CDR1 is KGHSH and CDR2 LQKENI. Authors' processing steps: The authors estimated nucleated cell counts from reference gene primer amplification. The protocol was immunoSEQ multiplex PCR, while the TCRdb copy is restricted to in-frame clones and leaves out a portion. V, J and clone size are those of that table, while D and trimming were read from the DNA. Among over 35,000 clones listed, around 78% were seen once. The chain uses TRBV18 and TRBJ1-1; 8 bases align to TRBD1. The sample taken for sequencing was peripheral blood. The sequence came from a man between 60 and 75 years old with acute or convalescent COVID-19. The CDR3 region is CASSPSGTGEAFF. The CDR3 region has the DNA TGTGCCAGCTCACCATCCGGGACAGGTGAAGCTTTCTTT.